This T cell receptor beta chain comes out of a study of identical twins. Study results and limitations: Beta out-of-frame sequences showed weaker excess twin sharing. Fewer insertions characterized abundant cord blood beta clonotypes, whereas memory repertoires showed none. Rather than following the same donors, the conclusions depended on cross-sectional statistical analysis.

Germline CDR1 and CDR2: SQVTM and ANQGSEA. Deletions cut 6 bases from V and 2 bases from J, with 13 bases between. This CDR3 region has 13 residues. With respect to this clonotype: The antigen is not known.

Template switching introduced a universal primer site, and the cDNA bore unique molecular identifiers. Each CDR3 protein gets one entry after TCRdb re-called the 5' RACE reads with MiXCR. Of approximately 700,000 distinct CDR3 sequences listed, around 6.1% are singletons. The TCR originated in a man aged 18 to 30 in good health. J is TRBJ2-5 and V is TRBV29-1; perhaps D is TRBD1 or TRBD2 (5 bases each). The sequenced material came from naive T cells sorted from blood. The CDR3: CSVPGPSQETQYF. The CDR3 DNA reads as TGCAGCGTACCGGGACCGAGTCAAGAGACCCAGTACTTC. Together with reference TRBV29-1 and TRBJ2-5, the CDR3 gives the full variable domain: SAVISQKPSRDICQRGTSLTIQCQVDSQVTMMFWYRQQPGQSLTLIATANQGSEATYESGFVIDKFPISRPNLTFSTLTVSNMSPEDSSIYLCSVPGPSQETQYFGPGTRLLVL.